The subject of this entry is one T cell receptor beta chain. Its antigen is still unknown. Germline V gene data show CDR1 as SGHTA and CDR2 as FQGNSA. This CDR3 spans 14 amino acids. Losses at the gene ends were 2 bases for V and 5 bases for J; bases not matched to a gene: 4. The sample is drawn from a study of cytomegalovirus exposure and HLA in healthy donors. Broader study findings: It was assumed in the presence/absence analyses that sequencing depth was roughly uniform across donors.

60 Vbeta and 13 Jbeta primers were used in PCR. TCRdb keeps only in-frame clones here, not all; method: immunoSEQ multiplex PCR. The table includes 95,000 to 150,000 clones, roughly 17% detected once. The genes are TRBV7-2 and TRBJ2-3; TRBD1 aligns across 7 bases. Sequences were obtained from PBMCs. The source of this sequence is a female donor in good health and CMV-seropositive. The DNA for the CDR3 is TGTGCCAGCAGCTTAAGTACAGGGGTAGATACGCAGTATTTT. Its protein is CASSLSTGVDTQYF.